Listed here are 19 T cell receptor beta chains from one sample, sequenced in a study of early T cells in non-severe SARS-CoV-2 infection. One entry per CDR3 protein, called by TCRdb with MiXCR from the 5' RACE reads. The repertoire holds under 85,000 distinct CDR3 sequences, with roughly 13% as singletons. Sequencing was carried out using whole blood. The receptors were sampled from an adult who was a healthcare worker with PCR-confirmed SARS-CoV-2 infection or an uninfected control (not recorded which).

This clonotype occurred once. The rearrangement links TRBV29-1 to TRBJ1-2; possible D gene TRBD1, 5 bases. The V gene lost 4 bases and the J gene lost 4 bases, with 13 bases spanning the gap. The CDR3 loop spans 13 amino acids. Germline V gives CDR1 SQVTM, CDR2 ANQGSEA. CDR3 sequence (DNA): TGCAGCGTTGGCAGACAGTTCATCTATGGCTACACCTTC. Encoded protein: CSVGRQFIYGYTF.

This clonotype was seen repeatedly, ten times or more. The chain is built from TRBV7-2 and TRBJ2-3; 10 bases match TRBD2. With 5 bases clipped from V and 1 base from J, the junction kept 9 bases outside the gene matches. CDR1 and CDR2 (germline): SGHTA, FQGNSA. This CDR3 is built from 17 residues. The CDR3 DNA sequence: TGTGCCAGCAGCCCAAACCCTCTAGCGGGGGGCACAGATACGCAGTATTTT. This gives the protein CASSPNPLAGGTDTQYF.

The sample holds many counts of this clonotype. The chain employs TRBV18 and TRBJ2-1; weak D call: TRBD2 (6 bases). The CDR3 contains 16 residues. Germline V gene data show CDR1 as KGHSH and CDR2 as LQKENI. V was shortened by 1 base and J by 4 bases, with 14 bases between the two germline ends. CDR3 region: CASSPLTGDLYNEQFF. The CDR3 DNA reads TGTGCCAGCTCACCACTGACGGGAGACCTTTACAATGAGCAGTTCTTC.

Ten or more counts support this clonotype. This chain uses TRBV27 with TRBJ2-5; the match to TRBD1 covers 8 bases. CDR1 is MNHEY, CDR2 SMNVEV, per germline (reference sequence). Unmatched junction bases numbered 14, after V lost 6 bases and J lost 5 bases. The CDR3 loop spans 16 amino acids. This CDR3 is CASSRSSGRTGETQYF. CDR3 DNA: TGTGCCAGCAGCAGATCTTCGGGCCGGACAGGGGAGACCCAGTACTTC.

The chain joins TRBV7-9 to TRBJ2-3; TRBD2 matches 14 bases. Germline V CDR1 and CDR2: SEHNR, FQNEAQ (reference sequence). With 5 bases clipped from V and 4 bases from J, the junction kept 5 bases outside the gene matches. This CDR3 has 16 residues. The CDR3 reads CASSPGLAGVADTQYF. The DNA for the CDR3 is TGTGCCAGCAGCCCGGGACTAGCGGGAGTAGCAGATACGCAGTATTTT.

The chain is built from TRBV5-4 and TRBJ2-5, with D possibly TRBD1 on 5 matching bases. The ends were cut back, 8 bases at V and 2 bases at J, with 7 bases in the middle. In germline, CDR1 is SGHNT, CDR2 YYREEE (reference sequence). CDR3 size: 11 residues. The CDR3 bases are TGTGCCAGGACAGCTCAAGAGACCCAGTACTTC. Translating it yields CARTAQETQYF. The whole variable domain, remainder taken from reference TRBV5-4 and TRBJ2-5, is ETGVTQSPTHLIKTRGQQVTLRCSSQSGHNTVSWYQQALGQGPQFIFQYYREEENGRGNFPPRFSGLQFPNYSSELNVNALELDDSALYLCARTAQETQYFGPGTRLLVL.

The CDR3 DNA reads as TGTGCCAGCAGCGTTAGCGACAACTCCTACAATGAGCAGTTCTTC. Its translation is CASSVSDNSYNEQFF. V gene TRBV7-3 combines with J gene TRBJ2-1, with D tentatively TRBD2 (5 bases). Germline V CDR1 and CDR2: SGHTA, FQGTGA. The CDR3 contains 15 residues. Trimming removed 5 bases at V and 0 bases at J, with 11 bases between.

This clonotype was seen only a few times. The V call is TRBV27, the J call TRBJ2-5; D assignment may be TRBD1 or TRBD2 (5 bases each). Trimming took off 4 bases at V and 7 bases at J, with 13 bases between the two ends. The CDR3 length is 13 residues. Germline V gene sequence: CDR1 MNHEY, CDR2 SMNVEV (reference sequence). CDR3 nucleotides: TGTGCCAGCAGTTGGGACGCCTCGGGGACCCAGTACTTC. Protein: CASSWDASGTQYF.

There are many counts of this clonotype. J is TRBJ2-3 and V is TRBV7-3; D perhaps matches TRBD1 (5 bases). CDR3 length: 12 residues. Trimming removed 8 bases at V and 6 bases at J, with 12 bases between. Per the germline V gene, CDR1 is SGHTA and CDR2 is FQGTGA. CDR3 in amino acids: CASGQGTDTQYF. CDR3 bases: TGTGCCAGCGGGCAGGGAACCGATACGCAGTATTTT.

J is TRBJ2-2 and V is TRBV4-3; tentatively, D is TRBD2 (5 bases). Trimming took off 4 bases at V and 2 bases at J, with 14 bases between the two ends. The CDR3 totals 16 residues. Germline V gene data show CDR1 as LGHNA and CDR2 as YSLEER. The CDR3 DNA sequence: TGCGCCAGCAGCCCTCAAGCGGATTTAAACACCGGGGAGCTGTTTTTT. Amino acid sequence: CASSPQADLNTGELFF.

There are many counts of this clonotype. The CDR3 DNA reads as TGTGCCACCAGTGACGACAGGGCAAACATTCAGTACTTC. This sequence encodes CATSDDRANIQYF. The chain employs TRBV24-1 and TRBJ2-4; the match to TRBD1 covers 7 bases. V was pared by 4 bases and J by 6 bases, with 2 bases of the junction left unmatched. This CDR3 has 13 amino acids. CDR1 KGHDR and CDR2 SFDVKD come from the germline V gene.

This clonotype was seen more than once but under ten times. J is TRBJ1-2 and V is TRBV10-1; D remains ambiguous. V gave up 8 bases and J gave up 5 bases, with 18 bases separating them. CDR1 and CDR2 from the germline V gene are WNHNN and SYGVQD (reference sequence). The CDR3 is 14 amino acids. The CDR3 sequence is CASVRPVGHYGYTF. The CDR3 DNA reads as TGCGCCAGCGTAAGGCCCGTCGGTCATTATGGCTACACCTTC.

V and J are TRBV4-2 and TRBJ2-3, with D tentatively TRBD1 or TRBD2 (5 bases each). V lost 0 bases and J 0 bases, leaving 13 bases between the germline ends. Per germline, CDR1 LGHNA and CDR2 YNFKEQ. This CDR3 has 17 residues. This chain's CDR3 is CASSQELRDPSTDTQYF. Here the CDR3 DNA reads TGTGCCAGCAGCCAAGAACTCCGGGACCCTAGCACAGATACGCAGTATTTT.

J is TRBJ2-3 and V is TRBV5-1; unclear D gene. Between the trimmed V and J ends, which lost 4 bases and 3 bases, there was a span of 15 bases. CDR1 and CDR2 from the germline V gene are SGHRS and YFSETQ. The CDR3 is made up of 15 amino acids. CDR3 amino acids: CASSPWTPITDTQYF. For the CDR3, the DNA is TGCGCCAGCAGCCCTTGGACCCCTATTACAGATACGCAGTATTTT.

This clonotype was detected ten times or more. The chain couples TRBV12-3 or TRBV12-4 to TRBJ2-7, with D tentatively TRBD1 (5 bases). The CDR3 has 15 residues. The V and J ends lost 6 bases and 1 base respectively, with 16 bases between them. CDR3 sequence (DNA): TGTGCCAGCAGCCCAACGCAGGGTATATCCTACGAGCAGTACTTC. It yields the protein CASSPTQGISYEQYF.

This clonotype was observed many times. The chain is built from TRBV29-1 and TRBJ2-7, with D perhaps assigned TRBD1 or TRBD2 (5 bases each). Trimming took 6 bases from V and 2 from J, leaving 20 bases between them. Germline-derived CDR1 and CDR2 are SQVTM and ANQGSEA. The CDR3 length is 15 residues. The CDR3: CSVSNGAEGAYEQYF. The CDR3 bases are TGCAGCGTAAGTAACGGGGCCGAAGGAGCCTACGAGCAGTACTTC.

This chain links TRBV12-5 with TRBJ1-4; 10 nucleotides agree with TRBD1. Germline CDR1 reads LGHNT; CDR2 reads FRNRAP. The trim removed 6 bases at V and 8 bases at J, leaving 3 bases unmatched. This CDR3 spans 13 amino acids. CDR3 region: CASGDRGKEKLFF. CDR3 DNA: TGTGCTAGTGGGGACAGGGGGAAAGAAAAACTGTTTTTT.

This clonotype was found a few times. The J gene is TRBJ2-2, the V gene TRBV7-8, with TRBD1 matching 7 bases. Germline CDR1 SGHVS, CDR2 FQNEAQ. The length of the CDR3 is 15 residues. V lost 2 bases to trimming and J lost 1 base; unmatched junction nucleotides: 1. CDR3 sequence reads: CASSLWTGNTGELFF. CDR3 coding DNA: TGTGCCAGCAGCTTATGGACAGGGAACACCGGGGAGCTGTTTTTT.

This clonotype was observed many times. The rearrangement links TRBV29-1 to TRBJ2-7, with D possibly TRBD1 on 5 matching bases. This CDR3 spans 13 amino acids. V was pared by 5 bases and J by 5 bases, with 16 bases between. Germline V lookup: CDR1 SQVTM, CDR2 ANQGSEA. CDR3 amino acids: CSVKKGQFNEQYF. CDR3 nucleotide sequence: TGCAGCGTTAAAAAGGGGCAGTTCAACGAGCAGTACTTC.